Presented here are 14 T cell receptor beta chains from one specimen sequenced in a study of yellow fever vaccine responses in identical twins. Each CDR3 protein gets one entry after TCRdb re-called the RT-PCR reads with MiXCR. The sample lists more than 2,500 distinct CDR3 sequences, roughly 80% occurring once. The sample was T cells from blood (PBMCs), unsorted or a sorted subset (not recorded which), taken before or after yellow fever vaccination (not recorded which). These receptors originate from a female donor who received the yellow fever vaccine.

This clonotype appeared a few times. The chain couples TRBV4-3 to TRBJ2-1, with D possibly TRBD2 on 6 matching bases. This CDR3 spans 16 amino acids. Germline assignment: CDR1 LGHNA and CDR2 YSLEER. Trimming removed 0 bases from V and 0 bases from J, with 9 bases in between. CDR3 bases: TGCGCCAGCAGCCAAGATTCCGGGAGCTCCTACAATGAGCAGTTCTTC. It is translated as CASSQDSGSSYNEQFF.

A note on this clonotype: No DNA is shown, since the ends of the CDR3 on it are uncertain; the CDR3 is the one TCRdb lists. CDR3 sequence reads: CARRRSGGKKNCFF. The rearrangement uses TRBV30 and TRBJ1-4; the tabulated D call, TRBD1, remains unverified against the DNA. Germline CDR1 GTSNPN, CDR2 SVGIG (reference sequence). Both ends counted, the CDR3 spans 14 residues.

This chain joins TRBV2 and TRBJ2-1; 7 nucleotides align to TRBD2. The CDR3 covers 15 residues. Germline V gene sequence: CDR1 SNHLY, CDR2 FYNNEI. J gave up 3 bases and V 1 base, and 3 bases lay outside the gene matches. CDR3 protein: CASSEGGGIYNEQFF. DNA for the CDR3: TGTGCCAGCAGTGAAGGGGGAGGGATCTACAATGAGCAGTTCTTC.

This clonotype ranks as large. The chain is built from TRBV21-1 and TRBJ1-5; the table gives TRBD1 as D, unverified against the DNA. TRBV21-1 is a listed pseudogene. The CDR3 sequence is 16 residues long. The CDR3 sequence is CASSKEAPDSNQPQHF. CDR3 nucleotide sequence: TGTGCCAGCAGCAAAGAGGCCCCCGATAGCAATCAGCCCCAGCATTTT.

This clonotype was detected only a few times. The rearrangement joins TRBV10-3 to TRBJ2-1; TRBD1 is a possible D gene (6 bases). CDR1 is ENHRY and CDR2 is SYGVKD in the germline V gene. The CDR3 runs to 14 residues. Deletions cut 5 bases from V and 2 bases from J, with 10 bases between. CDR3 DNA: TGTGCCATCAGTACCGGACAGCCCTACAATGAGCAGTTCTTC. Residues: CAISTGQPYNEQFF.

V and J are TRBV11-2 and TRBJ1-2; no firm D call. Germline CDR1 SGHAT, CDR2 FQNNGV. Trimming removed 0 bases at V and 5 bases at J, with 4 bases between. This CDR3 has 12 amino acids. The CDR3 protein is CASSLDAYGYTF. As DNA, the CDR3 is TGTGCCAGCAGCTTAGATGCATATGGCTACACCTTC. Together with reference TRBV11-2 and TRBJ1-2, the CDR3 gives the full variable domain: EAGVAQSPRYKIIEKRQSVAFWCNPISGHATLYWYQQILGQGPKLLIQFQNNGVVDDSQLPKDRFSAERLKGVDSTLKIQPAKLEDSAVYLCASSLDAYGYTFGSGTRLTVV.

The chain carries TRBV3-1 and TRBJ2-1; tentative D call: TRBD1 (5 bases). This CDR3 is built from 18 residues. CDR1 is LGHDT, CDR2 YNNKEL, per germline (reference sequence). Trimming took 1 base from V and 5 from J, leaving 21 bases between them. Here the CDR3 DNA reads TGTGCCAGCAGCCAAGCAATTCGACAGTCTCCCTCAAACAATGAGCAGTTCTTC. It is translated as CASSQAIRQSPSNNEQFF.

The chain joins TRBV11-3 to TRBJ2-3; TRBD1 matches 8 bases. Germline-derived CDR1 and CDR2 are SGHNT and YENEEA. CDR3 length: 15 residues. V lost 5 bases and J lost 2; bases outside the gene matches: 6. This CDR3 is CASSPGQGPTDTQYF. The CDR3 region has the DNA TGTGCCAGCAGCCCCGGACAGGGACCCACAGATACGCAGTATTTT.

This rearrangement joins TRBV2 to TRBJ2-3; the match to TRBD1 covers 9 bases. This CDR3 region has 15 residues. Germline V gives CDR1 SNHLY, CDR2 FYNNEI. Unmatched junction bases numbered 4, after V lost 5 bases and J lost 1 base. CDR3 nucleotides: TGTGCCAGCAGTAAGGACAGGGGAGGCACAGATACGCAGTATTTT. The encoded protein is CASSKDRGGTDTQYF.

The sample holds a few counts of this clonotype. The chain couples TRBV19 to TRBJ2-1, with TRBD2 as a possible D gene (6 bases). V was clipped by 3 bases and J by 4 bases, with 16 bases between them. This CDR3 spans 16 amino acids. CDR1 and CDR2 from the germline V gene are LNHDA and SQIVND (reference sequence). The CDR3 reads CASSISGAGSYNEQFF. The CDR3 bases are TGTGCCAGTAGTATTTCTGGGGCGGGATCGTACAATGAGCAGTTCTTC.

The V and J genes are TRBV5-1 and TRBJ2-5; 7 bases agree with TRBD1. The CDR3 has 14 amino acids. The V and J ends lost 5 bases and 1 base, in that order; junction bases with no gene match: 5. CDR1 and CDR2 from the germline V gene are SGHRS and YFSETQ. CDR3 protein: CASRVGQPQETQYF. In DNA form, the CDR3 reads TGCGCCAGCAGGGTGGGACAGCCCCAAGAGACCCAGTACTTC.

V and J are TRBV25-1 and TRBJ1-5; D may be TRBD1 (6 bases). Trimming cost V 6 bases and J 6 bases, with 15 bases left between them. The CDR3 contains 14 residues. Germline V CDR1 and CDR2: MGHDK, SYGVNS. Here the CDR3 DNA reads TGTGCCAGCAGGGCCAGGGGAGGCGGTCAGCCCCAGCATTTT. Protein: CASRARGGGQPQHF.

This chain uses TRBV10-1 with TRBJ2-1, with D possibly being TRBD1 (6 bases). Trimming removed 3 bases from V and 2 bases from J, with 14 bases in between. The CDR3 totals 16 residues. The germline gives CDR1 WNHNN, CDR2 SYGVQD (reference sequence). The CDR3 loop is CASSDRQGLTYNEQFF. CDR3 DNA sequence: TGCGCCAGCAGTGATCGGCAGGGGCTTACCTACAATGAGCAGTTCTTC.

V gene TRBV30 combines with J gene TRBJ2-1, with 10 nucleotides matching TRBD2. Losses at the gene ends were 4 bases for V and 8 bases for J; bases not matched to a gene: 2. The germline V gene has CDR1 GTSNPN and CDR2 SVGIG (reference sequence). The CDR3 is 12 residues long. For the CDR3, the DNA is TGTGCCTGGAACCTAGCGGGGGATGAGCAGTTCTTC. Residues: CAWNLAGDEQFF.